This TCR beta chain was identified during a study of blood T cell repertoires in COVID-19. CDR3 length: 13 residues. CDR1 is MNHEY, CDR2 SMNVEV, per germline (reference sequence). V was pared by 3 bases and J by 4 bases, with 9 bases between. Here immunoSEQ multiplex PCR was the method, and the copy in TCRdb shows in-frame clones only, minus some. The sample gives 390,000 or so clones, roughly 89% of which show up once; 1.4% is in the top ten. Sequences were obtained from peripheral blood. J is TRBJ1-1 and V is TRBV27; D call uncertain. The TCR sequence derives from a woman under 40 with active or convalescent COVID-19. The CDR3 nucleotides are TGTGCCAGCAGTTTTCTTCTCGGCACTGAAGCTTTCTTT. Translated, it gives CASSFLLGTEAFF.